This T cell receptor beta chain was captured in a study of blood T cells in healthy people across ages. Study outcomes and limitations: Higher diversity and more naive CD4+ cells were features of long-lived donors, compared to aged donors.

Germline lookup yields CDR1 SQVTM and CDR2 ANQGSEA. This CDR3 contains 12 residues. Sample-barcoded 5' priming and a J-beta primer mix drove a second PCR of about 6 to 12 cycles. TCRdb reprocessed the 5' RACE reads with MiXCR, giving one entry per CDR3 protein. The sample has around 970,000 distinct CDR3 sequences; around 54% are singletons. As regards this clonotype: Its antigen is not known. One end of the junction does not line up with germline, which may come from a read error.

This chain links TRBV29-1 with TRBJ2-7; 8 nucleotides match TRBD2. What was sequenced was blood. This TCR was sampled from a woman aged 60-75 years in good health. The CDR3 loop is CSVLREGYERYF. The CDR3, as DNA: TGCAGCGTTCTACGGGAGGGCTACGAGCGGTACTTC.